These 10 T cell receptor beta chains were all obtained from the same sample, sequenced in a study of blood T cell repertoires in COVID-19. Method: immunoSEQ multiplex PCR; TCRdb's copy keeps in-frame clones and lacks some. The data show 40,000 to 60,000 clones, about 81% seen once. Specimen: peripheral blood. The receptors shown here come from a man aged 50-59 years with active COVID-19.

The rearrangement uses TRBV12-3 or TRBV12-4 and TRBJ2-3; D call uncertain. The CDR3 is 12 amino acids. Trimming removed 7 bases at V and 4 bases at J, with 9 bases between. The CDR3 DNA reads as TGTGCCAGCACCACCGGGTCAGATACGCAGTATTTT. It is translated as CASTTGSDTQYF.

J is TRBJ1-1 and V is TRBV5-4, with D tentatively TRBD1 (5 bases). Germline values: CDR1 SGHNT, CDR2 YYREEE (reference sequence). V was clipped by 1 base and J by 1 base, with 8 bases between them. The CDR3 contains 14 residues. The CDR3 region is CASSLFTGNTEAFF. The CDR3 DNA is TGTGCCAGCAGCTTGTTTACAGGGAACACTGAAGCTTTCTTT.

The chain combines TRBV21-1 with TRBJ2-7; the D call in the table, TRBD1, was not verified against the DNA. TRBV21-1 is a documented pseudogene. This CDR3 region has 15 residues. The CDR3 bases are TGTGCCAGCAGCAAAGAGGGGACACTTACCTACGAGCAGTACTTC. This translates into CASSKEGTLTYEQYF.

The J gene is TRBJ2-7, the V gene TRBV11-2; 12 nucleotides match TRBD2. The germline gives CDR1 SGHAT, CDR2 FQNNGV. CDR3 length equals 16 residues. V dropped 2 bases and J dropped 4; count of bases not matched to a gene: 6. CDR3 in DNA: TGTGCCAGCAGCTTAATGGCTAGCGGGGGGGCATACGAGCAGTACTTC. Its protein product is CASSLMASGGAYEQYF.

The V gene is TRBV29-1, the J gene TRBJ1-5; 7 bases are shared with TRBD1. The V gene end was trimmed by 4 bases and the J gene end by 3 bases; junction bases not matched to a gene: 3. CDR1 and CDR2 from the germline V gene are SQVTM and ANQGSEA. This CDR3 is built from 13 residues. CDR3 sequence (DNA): TGCAGCGTTGTGCAGGGGGTCAATCAGCCCCAGCATTTT. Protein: CSVVQGVNQPQHF.

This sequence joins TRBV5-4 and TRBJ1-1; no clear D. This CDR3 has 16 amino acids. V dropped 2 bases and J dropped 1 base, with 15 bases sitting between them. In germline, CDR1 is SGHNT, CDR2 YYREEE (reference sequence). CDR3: CASSFYGKFGNTEAFF. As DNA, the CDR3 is TGTGCCAGCAGCTTTTACGGGAAATTTGGGAACACTGAAGCTTTCTTT. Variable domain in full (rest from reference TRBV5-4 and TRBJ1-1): ETGVTQSPTHLIKTRGQQVTLRCSSQSGHNTVSWYQQALGQGPQFIFQYYREEENGRGNFPPRFSGLQFPNYSSELNVNALELDDSALYLCASSFYGKFGNTEAFFGQGTRLTVV.

Here the CDR3 reads CASSSPPGQRQETQYF. The CDR3 nucleotides are TGTGCCAGCAGCTCCCCCCCAGGACAAAGGCAAGAGACCCAGTACTTC. This chain joins TRBV11-2 and TRBJ2-5; a possible D gene is TRBD1 (5 bases). This CDR3 comprises 16 residues. The germline V gene encodes CDR1 SGHAT and CDR2 FQNNGV. Trimming cost V 4 bases and J 2 bases, with 17 bases left between them. Using reference TRBV11-2 and TRBJ2-5 for the parts outside the CDR3, the full variable domain is EAGVAQSPRYKIIEKRQSVAFWCNPISGHATLYWYQQILGQGPKLLIQFQNNGVVDDSQLPKDRFSAERLKGVDSTLKIQPAKLEDSAVYLCASSSPPGQRQETQYFGPGTRLLVL.

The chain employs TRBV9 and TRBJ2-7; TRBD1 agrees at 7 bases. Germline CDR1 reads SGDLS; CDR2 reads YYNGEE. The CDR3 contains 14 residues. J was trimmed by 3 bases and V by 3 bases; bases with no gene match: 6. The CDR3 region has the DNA TGTGCCAGCAGCGCTCGACAGGGTAACTACGAGCAGTACTTC. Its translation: CASSARQGNYEQYF.

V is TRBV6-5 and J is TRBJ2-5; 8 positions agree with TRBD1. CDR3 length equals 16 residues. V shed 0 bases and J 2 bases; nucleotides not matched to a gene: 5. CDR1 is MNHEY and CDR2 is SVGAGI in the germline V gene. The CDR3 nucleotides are TGTGCCAGCAGTTACTCACCGGACAGGGTACAAGAGACCCAGTACTTC. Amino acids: CASSYSPDRVQETQYF.

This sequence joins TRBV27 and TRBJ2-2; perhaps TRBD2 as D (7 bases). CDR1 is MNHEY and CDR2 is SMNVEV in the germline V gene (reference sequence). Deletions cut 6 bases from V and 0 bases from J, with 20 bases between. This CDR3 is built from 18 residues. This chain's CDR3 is CASSREDWWGPNTGELFF. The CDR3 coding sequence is TGTGCCAGCAGCCGGGAGGACTGGTGGGGGCCGAACACCGGGGAGCTGTTTTTT.